Below, 29 T cell receptor beta chains from the same sample are listed, as sequenced in a study of T-cell memory formation after mild COVID-19. In TCRdb, the 5' RACE reads were re-called with MiXCR into one record per CDR3 protein. The sample has about 600,000 distinct CDR3 sequences; 20% to 25% are singletons. Sequencing was carried out using PBMCs or a T cell subset sorted from them (not recorded which). The receptor set was obtained from an adult woman who had mild COVID-19 (a few samples of this study predate the infection). Cell type and time point are not known.

This clonotype showed up just a few times. The chain is built from TRBV7-9 and TRBJ2-1; 13 bases agree with TRBD2. The V and J ends lost 5 bases and 0 bases, in that order; junction bases with no gene match: 7. There are 18 residues in the CDR3. Germline CDR1 SEHNR, CDR2 FQNEAQ (reference sequence). This CDR3 reads CASSPGLAGVTSYNEQFF. The DNA for the CDR3 is TGTGCCAGCAGCCCTGGACTAGCGGGGGTAACCTCCTACAATGAGCAGTTCTTC.

This clonotype has more than one count but fewer than ten. The chain has TRBV12-3 or TRBV12-4 and TRBJ1-1; 8 bases are a match to TRBD1. This CDR3 is 15 amino acids long. Trimming at V came to 6 bases and at J to 3 bases, leaving 9 bases not matched to a gene. The CDR3 nucleotides are TGTGCCAGCAGCCCCACGGACAGGGAGGACACTGAAGCTTTCTTT. Translation gives CASSPTDREDTEAFF.

A few counts support this clonotype. V usage is TRBV11-2 and J usage is TRBJ2-1; the match to TRBD1 covers 10 bases. Trimming took 5 bases from V and 2 from J; bases not matched to a gene: 27. CDR1 is SGHAT and CDR2 is FQNNGV in the germline V gene. The CDR3 sequence is 23 residues long. Here the CDR3 DNA reads TGTGCCAGCAGCCGGATACGGCCGAGCCGGGACAGGGGTCAAGGGAAACCCTACAATGAGCAGTTCTTC. Protein product: CASSRIRPSRDRGQGKPYNEQFF.

This clonotype showed up just a few times. V and J are TRBV12-3 or TRBV12-4 and TRBJ2-3, with D unclear. The CDR3 runs 14 residues. V lost 2 bases to trimming and J lost 0 bases, with 6 bases between them. CDR3 bases: TGTGCCAGCAGTTTATACAGTAGCACAGATACGCAGTATTTT. Residues: CASSLYSSTDTQYF.

The chain joins TRBV12-3 or TRBV12-4 to TRBJ1-5, with D unclear. V dropped 4 bases and J dropped 1 base, with 8 bases sitting between them. This CDR3 has 14 amino acids. CDR3 region: CASSSVMSNQPQHF. CDR3 DNA: TGTGCCAGCAGTTCAGTGATGAGCAATCAGCCCCAGCATTTT.

The rearrangement joins TRBV5-1 to TRBJ2-5; perhaps TRBD2 as D (6 bases). Between the trimmed V and J ends, which lost 4 bases and 7 bases, there was a span of 29 bases. CDR1 is SGHRS, CDR2 YFSETQ, per germline. CDR3 length: 18 residues. CDR3 bases: TGCGCCAGCAGCCCCCCTAGTACTCAAGGGGACTTTCTAGGGACCCAGTACTTC. Protein: CASSPPSTQGDFLGTQYF.

In this sample, this clonotype turned up once. The chain combines TRBV30 with TRBJ1-1, with D unresolved. The V end was cut by 4 bases, the J end by 3 bases, with 12 bases between. There are 13 residues in the CDR3. Germline V lookup: CDR1 GTSNPN, CDR2 SVGIG (reference sequence). For the CDR3, the DNA is TGTGCCTGGAACGGGCGATCGGACACTGAAGCTTTCTTT. This encodes CAWNGRSDTEAFF.

In its sample, this clonotype was seen many times. This chain links TRBV6-6 with TRBJ2-1; no reliable D call. The germline CDR1 and CDR2 sequences are MNHNY and SVGAGI (reference sequence). The CDR3 extends over 13 amino acids. The germline V and J ends were trimmed by 6 bases and 10 bases, with 16 bases remaining between them. The CDR3 protein is CASRAREDGEQFF. For the CDR3, the DNA is TGTGCCAGCAGAGCTCGAGAGGATGGGGAGCAGTTCTTC.

The chain is built from TRBV15 and TRBJ1-4; no definite D call. This CDR3 is built from 13 residues. Trimming took 0 bases from V and 8 from J, leaving 7 bases between them. CDR1 LNHNV and CDR2 YYDKDF come from the germline V gene (reference sequence). CDR3 coding DNA: TGTGCCACCAGCAGAGACAGCCGGGAAAAACTGTTTTTT. This gives the protein CATSRDSREKLFF.

This chain links TRBV5-6 with TRBJ1-2; TRBD1 matches 9 bases. CDR1 and CDR2 from the germline V gene are SGHDT and YYEEEE. CDR3 length equals 16 residues. Trimming cost V 3 bases and J 5 bases; bases outside gene matches: 11. CDR3 sequence reads: CASSSPLTGGYYGYTF. CDR3 DNA: TGTGCCAGCAGCTCCCCCCTGACAGGGGGATATTATGGCTACACCTTC. Using reference TRBV5-6 and TRBJ1-2 for the parts outside the CDR3, the full variable domain is DAGVTQSPTHLIKTRGQQVTLRCSPKSGHDTVSWYQQALGQGPQFIFQYYEEEERQRGNFPDRFSGHQFPNYSSELNVNALLLGDSALYLCASSSPLTGGYYGYTFGSGTRLTVV.

This clonotype showed up just a few times. The chain couples TRBV2 to TRBJ2-4; D may match TRBD1 or TRBD2 (5 bases each). The CDR3 sequence is 14 residues long. Trimming removed 4 bases at V and 8 bases at J, with 15 bases between. CDR1 and CDR2 (germline): SNHLY, FYNNEI. The CDR3 is CASSGAGAADIQYF. In DNA, the CDR3 is TGTGCCAGCAGTGGCGCCGGGGCAGCGGACATTCAGTACTTC. The entire variable domain, with the rest obtained from reference TRBV2 and TRBJ2-4, is as follows: EPEVTQTPSHQVTQMGQEVILRCVPISNHLYFYWYRQILGQKVEFLVSFYNNEISEKSEIFDDQFSVERPDGSNFTLKIRSTKLEDSAMYFCASSGAGAADIQYFGAGTRLSVL.

This clonotype was seen at least ten times. This rearrangement joins TRBV12-3 or TRBV12-4 to TRBJ2-1; 11 bases map to TRBD2. CDR3 length: 14 residues. With V trimmed by 6 bases and J by 13 bases, 11 bases remained unmatched. The CDR3 sequence: CASRRLAGGPAQFF. CDR3 DNA sequence: TGTGCCAGCAGGAGATTAGCGGGAGGGCCTGCCCAGTTCTTC.

CDR3 protein: CASSYSSRADEQFF. The CDR3 DNA is TGTGCCAGCAGTTACTCGAGTCGAGCGGATGAGCAGTTCTTC. The J gene is TRBJ2-1, the V gene TRBV6-2 or TRBV6-3; D may be TRBD2 (5 bases). The CDR3 length is 14 residues. Trimming stripped 0 bases from V and 8 bases from J, with 11 bases between. Per germline, CDR1 MNHEY and CDR2 SVGEGT.

This clonotype was detected ten times or more. The chain joins TRBV7-2 to TRBJ2-3; D remains ambiguous. This CDR3 is 14 amino acids long. Trimming removed 0 bases from V and 2 bases from J, with 6 bases in between. Looked up from germline, CDR1 is SGHTA and CDR2 is FQGNSA. DNA of the CDR3: TGTGCCAGCAGCTTAGCGCGGATCACAGATACGCAGTATTTT. Translating it yields CASSLARITDTQYF.

This clonotype turned up a few times. This chain uses TRBV4-2 with TRBJ2-2; 8 nucleotides align to TRBD1. This CDR3 spans 15 amino acids. Germline V lookup: CDR1 LGHNA, CDR2 YNFKEQ. The trim removed 2 bases at V and 6 bases at J, leaving 5 bases unmatched. This CDR3 is CASSQSRGRSGELFF. For the CDR3, the DNA is TGTGCCAGCAGCCAATCCAGGGGGCGTTCCGGGGAGCTGTTTTTT.

The chain employs TRBV7-9 and TRBJ2-1; possibly TRBD1 or TRBD2 for D (5 bases each). The V end was cut by 1 base, the J end by 9 bases, with 10 bases between. Per the germline V gene, CDR1 is SEHNR and CDR2 is FQNEAQ (reference sequence). The CDR3 spans 13 residues. The CDR3 coding sequence is TGTGCCAGCAGCTTAGTAGAGGGGACTGAGCAGTTCTTC. This codes for CASSLVEGTEQFF.

This chain joins TRBV7-8 and TRBJ2-7; D may be TRBD1 (5 bases). Germline assignment: CDR1 SGHVS and CDR2 FQNEAQ. The CDR3 is made up of 14 amino acids. V lost 1 base, J lost 7 bases, and 14 bases lay in between. Here the CDR3 DNA reads TGTGCCAGCAGCTTAGGGACATTAAGGACAGAGCAGTACTTC. It encodes CASSLGTLRTEQYF.

V gene TRBV7-9 combines with J gene TRBJ2-3; perhaps TRBD2 as D (6 bases). V gave up 4 bases and J gave up 11 bases, with 13 bases separating them. Germline loops: CDR1 SEHNR, CDR2 FQNEAQ (reference sequence). This CDR3 spans 12 amino acids. The CDR3 nucleotides are TGTGCCAGCAGCTACCAGACTAGACGGCAGTATTTT. This encodes CASSYQTRRQYF.

This clonotype was counted once. The V and J genes are TRBV7-9 and TRBJ2-7; 8 bases agree with TRBD1. Germline trimming cut 4 bases from V and 6 bases from J; bases unmatched to any gene: 8. The germline CDR1 and CDR2 sequences are SEHNR and FQNEAQ (reference sequence). The CDR3 covers 14 residues. CDR3 bases: TGTGCCAGCAGCTGGACAGGGAATGGGATCGAGCAGTACTTC. Residues: CASSWTGNGIEQYF.

This chain links TRBV7-2 with TRBJ2-3; tentative D call: TRBD2 (5 bases). The CDR3 has 14 residues. Germline V CDR1 and CDR2: SGHTA, FQGNSA. V was trimmed by 3 bases and J by 3 bases, leaving 10 bases between them. CDR3 sequence reads: CASSFERGTDTQYF. In DNA form, the CDR3 reads TGTGCCAGCAGCTTTGAACGGGGAACAGATACGCAGTATTTT.

The table lists this clonotype with a few counts. The chain combines TRBV29-1 with TRBJ2-7, with a weak D call TRBD1 (6 bases). V dropped 2 bases and J dropped 1 base, with 12 bases sitting between them. CDR3 length equals 14 residues. The germline V gene encodes CDR1 SQVTM and CDR2 ANQGSEA. The CDR3 loop reads CSVESRGTSYEQYF. Here the CDR3 DNA reads TGCAGCGTTGAATCGAGGGGGACATCCTACGAGCAGTACTTC.

This clonotype was seen a few times. The chain recombines TRBV29-1 with TRBJ2-6; no firm D call. Trimming took off 7 bases at V and 6 bases at J, with 10 bases between the two ends. The CDR3 consists of 12 residues. The germline gives CDR1 SQVTM, CDR2 ANQGSEA. CDR3 bases: TGCAGCGCAGGACCGACGGCCAACGTCCTGACTTTC. Translating it yields CSAGPTANVLTF.

This clonotype has only a few counts. The chain couples TRBV20-1 to TRBJ1-6; TRBD1 might be the D (6 bases). The germline CDR1 and CDR2 sequences are DFQATT and SNEGSKA (reference sequence). The CDR3 covers 17 residues. V was cut by 5 bases and J by 9 bases, with 26 bases left in between. The CDR3, as DNA: TGCAGTGCTCCTCCCTTACGGACAGCCGAGTTAGGTTCACCCCTCCACTTT. It translates to CSAPPLRTAELGSPLHF.

This clonotype came up a few times. This chain joins TRBV12-3 or TRBV12-4 and TRBJ1-1; D gene ambiguous. The CDR3 length is 15 residues. V was trimmed by 2 bases and J by 2 bases, leaving 12 bases between them. The CDR3 is CASSLTGRRNTEAFF. The CDR3 DNA sequence: TGTGCCAGCAGTTTAACCGGACGGAGAAACACTGAAGCTTTCTTT.

V usage is TRBV7-9 and J usage is TRBJ1-6, with D possibly being TRBD1 (5 bases). V lost 1 base, J lost 9 bases, and 10 bases lay in between. CDR1 and CDR2 from the germline V gene are SEHNR and FQNEAQ (reference sequence). The CDR3 has 14 residues. In nucleotides, the CDR3 is TGTGCCAGCAGCTTAGAGGGGACTCTTTCACCCCTCCACTTT. Translated, it gives CASSLEGTLSPLHF.

The chain joins TRBV7-9 to TRBJ2-7, with 8 bases lining up with TRBD1. Germline V gene lookup returns CDR1 SEHNR and CDR2 FQNEAQ (reference sequence). The CDR3 is 17 amino acids. The trim removed 5 bases at V and 3 bases at J, leaving 15 bases unmatched. CDR3 sequence (DNA): TGTGCCAGCAGCCCTCTATTCGGACAGGGAACCATCTACGAGCAGTACTTC. Protein: CASSPLFGQGTIYEQYF.

The chain uses TRBV9 and TRBJ2-3; a weak D match, TRBD1 (5 bases). V dropped 2 bases and J dropped 0 bases, with 19 bases sitting between them. Looked up from germline, CDR1 is SGDLS and CDR2 is YYNGEE. This CDR3 contains 18 residues. The CDR3 protein is CASSVDFTGSGSTDTQYF. CDR3 bases: TGTGCCAGCAGCGTTGACTTCACAGGTTCCGGGAGCACAGATACGCAGTATTTT.

The table lists this clonotype with a few counts. V gene TRBV7-9 combines with J gene TRBJ1-1; D is possibly TRBD1 (6 bases). CDR1 and CDR2 (germline): SEHNR, FQNEAQ (reference sequence). Between the trimmed V and J ends, which lost 1 base and 9 bases, there was a span of 15 bases. The CDR3 extends over 14 amino acids. CDR3 in amino acids: CASSLEGGVKQAFF. CDR3 DNA: TGTGCCAGCAGCTTAGAAGGGGGGGTGAAGCAAGCTTTCTTT.

The chain links TRBV24-1 to TRBJ2-1; no clear D gene. The ends were cut back, 1 base at V and 8 bases at J, with 8 bases in the middle. This CDR3 contains 13 residues. Germline CDR1 KGHDR, CDR2 SFDVKD. CDR3 bases: TGTGCCACCAGTGATTTAGGGTCCGATGAGCAGTTCTTC. It translates to CATSDLGSDEQFF.